The text below deals with one T cell receptor (beta chain). Its antigen is still unknown. PCR amplification relied on 60 Vbeta primers (plus 13 Jbeta primers). Method: immunoSEQ multiplex PCR; TCRdb's copy keeps in-frame clones and lacks some. The repertoire consists of 90,000 to 120,000 clones, with 74% occurring once and the leading ten covering roughly 2.5%. The sample belongs to a study of cytomegalovirus exposure and HLA in healthy donors. Study-wide points: On later analysis, the bulk of CMV-associated TCR beta chains appeared to be HLA-restricted. It was only CMV serostatus that was available as immune exposure information.

V lost 4 bases and J 3 bases, leaving 9 bases between the germline ends. The CDR3 length is 13 residues. Germline V gene data show CDR1 as MNHNS and CDR2 as SASEGT. Sequenced: PBMCs. The V call is TRBV6-1, the J call TRBJ2-5; a possible D gene is TRBD2 (6 bases). The TCR originated in a man aged 50 to 59 in good health and CMV-seropositive. The CDR3: CASSVGGEETQYF. The DNA of the CDR3 is TGTGCCAGCAGTGTCGGGGGTGAAGAGACCCAGTACTTC.